This TCR beta chain stems from a study of blood T cell repertoires in COVID-19. On the study more broadly: In each case, the material was cDNA or gDNA derived from T cells, B-cell-depleted T cells, or PBMCs.

The participants were between roughly 18 and 100 years old and came from about two dozen US areas. TCRdb keeps only in-frame clones here, not all; method: immunoSEQ multiplex PCR. The sample lists under 200,000 clones, roughly 80% occurring once. This clone was observed a single time. J was trimmed by 4 bases and V by 0 bases; bases with no gene match: 6. CDR3 size: 17 residues. Germline V gene data show CDR1 as SGHDN and CDR2 as FVKESK. The TCR originated in a woman in her sixties with acute COVID-19. The chain carries TRBV14 and TRBJ1-2; the match to TRBD1 covers 12 bases. Sequencing was carried out using PBMCs or T cells enriched from blood (not recorded which). The CDR3 loop reads CASSQDGTGGSIYGYTF. In DNA form, the CDR3 reads TGTGCCAGCAGCCAAGACGGGACAGGGGGCTCTATCTATGGCTACACCTTC.